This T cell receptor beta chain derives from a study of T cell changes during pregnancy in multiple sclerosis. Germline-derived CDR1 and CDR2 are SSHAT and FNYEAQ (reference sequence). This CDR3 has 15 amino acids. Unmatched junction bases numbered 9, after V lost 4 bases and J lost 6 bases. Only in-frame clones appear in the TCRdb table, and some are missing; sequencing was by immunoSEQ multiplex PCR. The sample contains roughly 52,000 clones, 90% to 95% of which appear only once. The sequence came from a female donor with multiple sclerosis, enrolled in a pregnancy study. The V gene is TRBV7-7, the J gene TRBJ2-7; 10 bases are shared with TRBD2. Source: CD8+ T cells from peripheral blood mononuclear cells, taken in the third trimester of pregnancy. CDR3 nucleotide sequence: TGTGCCAGCAGCTCGGGGCCTAGCGGGAGTTCCGAGCAGTACTTC. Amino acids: CASSSGPSGSSEQYF.